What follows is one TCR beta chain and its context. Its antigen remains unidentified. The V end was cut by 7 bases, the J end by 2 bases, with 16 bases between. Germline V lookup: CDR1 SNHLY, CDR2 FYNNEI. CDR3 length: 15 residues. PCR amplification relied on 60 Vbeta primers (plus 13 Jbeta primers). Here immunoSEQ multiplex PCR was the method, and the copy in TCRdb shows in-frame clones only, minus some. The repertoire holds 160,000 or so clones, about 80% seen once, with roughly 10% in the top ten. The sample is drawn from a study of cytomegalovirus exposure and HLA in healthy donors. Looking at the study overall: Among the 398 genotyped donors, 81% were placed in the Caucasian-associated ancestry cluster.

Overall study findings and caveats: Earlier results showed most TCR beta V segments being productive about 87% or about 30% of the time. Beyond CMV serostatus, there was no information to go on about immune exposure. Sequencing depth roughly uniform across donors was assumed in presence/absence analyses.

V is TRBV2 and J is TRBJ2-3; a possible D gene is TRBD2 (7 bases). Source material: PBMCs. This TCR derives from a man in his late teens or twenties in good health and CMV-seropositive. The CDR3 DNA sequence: TGTGCCAGCACCCTAAGGGGGGGGGCCACAGATACGCAGTATTTT. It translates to CASTLRGGATDTQYF. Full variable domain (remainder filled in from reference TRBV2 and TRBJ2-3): EPEVTQTPSHQVTQMGQEVILRCVPISNHLYFYWYRQILGQKVEFLVSFYNNEISEKSEIFDDQFSVERPDGSNFTLKIRSTKLEDSAMYFCASTLRGGATDTQYFGPGTRLTVL.